These T cell receptor beta chains were read from a single sample in a study of T cell repertoires in cytomegalovirus infection. TCRdb ran MiXCR on the reads and lists one entry per CDR3 protein. The top ten hold around 2.6% of the sample, which has roughly 760,000 distinct CDR3 sequences, 35% seen once. Sequenced sample: PBMCs. All receptors derive from a human donor in good health (CMV status not recorded). Some clones in this sample may be carry-over from other donors' samples. Both conserved end residues are part of each CDR3. The order of the fields is clone size, J gene, D gene, V gene, CDR3 protein, CDR3 DNA. The D gene is left open where the match is weak. The listing skips clone size in some rows; elsewhere it reads once, few, many or a size class.

clone_size: few
j_call: TRBJ2-5
d_call: .
v_call: TRBV6-6
cdr3_aa: CASTNAGSETQYF
cdr3_nt: TGTGCCAGCACTAACGCAGGGTCGGAGACCCAGTACTTC

clone_size: few
j_call: TRBJ2-1
d_call: .
v_call: TRBV6-5
cdr3_aa: CASSTDYAGKEQVF
cdr3_nt: TGTGCCAGCAGTACGGACTACGCCGGGAAGGAGCAGGTCTTC

clone_size: .
j_call: TRBJ2-5
d_call: .
v_call: TRBV7-8
cdr3_aa: CASSSESGQETQYF
cdr3_nt: TGTGCCAGCAGCTCCGAGTCGGGACAAGAGACCCAGTACTTC

clone_size: few
j_call: TRBJ1-1
d_call: .
v_call: TRBV7-9
cdr3_aa: CASSSDSSTEAFF
cdr3_nt: TGTGCCAGCAGCTCGGACAGCTCCACTGAAGCTTTCTTT

clone_size: once
j_call: TRBJ1-5
d_call: .
v_call: TRBV19
cdr3_aa: CASMTGGSQPQHF
cdr3_nt: TGTGCCAGTATGACGGGGGGTAGTCAGCCCCAGCATTTT

clone_size: .
j_call: TRBJ2-7
d_call: .
v_call: TRBV28
cdr3_aa: CASSLQAGYEQYF
cdr3_nt: TGTGCCAGCAGTTTACAGGCAGGGTACGAGCAGTACTTC

clone_size: few
j_call: TRBJ2-7
d_call: TRBD1
v_call: TRBV5-1
cdr3_aa: CASSLGTGGATYEQYF
cdr3_nt: TGCGCCAGCAGCCTGGGGACAGGGGGCGCGACCTACGAGCAGTACTTC

clone_size: few
j_call: TRBJ2-7
d_call: TRBD2
v_call: TRBV10-3
cdr3_aa: CAISERKREADEQYF
cdr3_nt: TGTGCCATCAGTGAGCGAAAGCGGGAGGCCGACGAGCAGTACTTC

clone_size: few
j_call: TRBJ1-1
d_call: TRBD1
v_call: TRBV29-1
cdr3_aa: CSVYRGSSTSEAFF
cdr3_nt: TGCAGCGTTTACAGGGGGTCGAGTACGTCTGAAGCTTTCTTT

clone_size: .
j_call: TRBJ1-6
d_call: .
v_call: TRBV6-1
cdr3_aa: CASSLGQLNSPLHF
cdr3_nt: TGTGCCAGCAGCCTAGGACAGCTTAATTCACCCCTCCACTTT

clone_size: .
j_call: TRBJ2-7
d_call: TRBD1
v_call: TRBV7-2
cdr3_aa: CASSPSTGAYEQYF
cdr3_nt: TGTGCCAGCAGCCCTTCGACAGGGGCCTACGAGCAGTACTTC

clone_size: many
j_call: TRBJ2-7
d_call: .
v_call: TRBV7-2
cdr3_aa: CASSLLAEYYEQYF
cdr3_nt: TGTGCCAGCAGCTTATTAGCGGAGTACTACGAGCAGTACTTC

clone_size: .
j_call: TRBJ2-1
d_call: .
v_call: TRBV12-3/TRBV12-4
cdr3_aa: CASSFRISGSYNEQFF
cdr3_nt: TGTGCCAGCAGTTTTCGGATTTCTGGCTCCTACAATGAGCAGTTCTTC

clone_size: few
j_call: TRBJ1-1
d_call: TRBD1
v_call: TRBV19
cdr3_aa: CASIRDSSNTEAFF
cdr3_nt: TGTGCCAGTATTCGGGACAGCTCTAACACTGAAGCTTTCTTT

clone_size: .
j_call: TRBJ1-5
d_call: .
v_call: TRBV23-1
cdr3_aa: CASHTGIRPQHF
cdr3_nt: TGCGCCAGTCATACAGGGATTCGGCCCCAGCATTTT

clone_size: .
j_call: TRBJ1-2
d_call: .
v_call: TRBV6-4
cdr3_aa: CASSDGGIRGYTF
cdr3_nt: TGTGCCAGCAGTGACGGAGGTATCCGTGGCTACACCTTC

clone_size: few
j_call: TRBJ2-5
d_call: TRBD2
v_call: TRBV4-2
cdr3_aa: CASSQAGGPVSETQYF
cdr3_nt: TGTGCCAGCAGCCAAGCGGGAGGGCCCGTCTCAGAGACCCAGTACTTC

clone_size: .
j_call: TRBJ2-5
d_call: .
v_call: TRBV11-2
cdr3_aa: CASSVGALQETQYF
cdr3_nt: TGTGCCAGCAGCGTCGGAGCGCTTCAAGAGACCCAGTACTTC

clone_size: .
j_call: TRBJ1-2
d_call: TRBD1
v_call: TRBV12-5
cdr3_aa: CASGLGQGSGYTF
cdr3_nt: TGTGCTAGTGGTTTGGGACAGGGGTCTGGCTACACCTTC

clone_size: few
j_call: TRBJ2-7
d_call: .
v_call: TRBV28
cdr3_aa: CASSLSWGGTYEQYF
cdr3_nt: TGTGCCAGCAGTTTATCTTGGGGCGGAACCTACGAGCAGTACTTC

clone_size: .
j_call: TRBJ2-6
d_call: TRBD2
v_call: TRBV7-2
cdr3_aa: CASSFGTSAGANVLTF
cdr3_nt: TGTGCCAGCAGCTTTGGGACTAGCGCCGGGGCCAACGTCCTGACTTTC

clone_size: .
j_call: TRBJ2-7
d_call: TRBD2
v_call: TRBV20-1
cdr3_aa: CSARDRGGEVYEQYF
cdr3_nt: TGCAGTGCTAGAGACCGGGGGGGGGAGGTCTACGAGCAGTACTTC

clone_size: few
j_call: TRBJ2-4
d_call: .
v_call: TRBV28
cdr3_aa: CASSLRGDGGLDLAKNIQYF
cdr3_nt: TGTGCCAGCAGTTTAAGGGGGGACGGGGGGCTAGACCTAGCCAAAAACATTCAGTACTTC

clone_size: .
j_call: TRBJ1-2
d_call: TRBD1
v_call: TRBV19
cdr3_aa: CASSVGTDPNYGYTF
cdr3_nt: TGTGCCAGTAGTGTTGGGACAGATCCTAACTATGGCTACACCTTC

clone_size: .
j_call: TRBJ1-3
d_call: .
v_call: TRBV6-6
cdr3_aa: CASSGGHGIYF
cdr3_nt: TGTGCCAGCAGTGGAGGTCATGGCATATATTTT

clone_size: .
j_call: TRBJ1-2
d_call: .
v_call: TRBV5-1
cdr3_aa: CASNRGKFRQVTGYTF
cdr3_nt: TGCGCCAGCAACCGAGGGAAATTCCGACAGGTAACTGGCTACACCTTC

clone_size: few
j_call: TRBJ1-1
d_call: TRBD1
v_call: TRBV7-9
cdr3_aa: CASSVADRGGTEAFF
cdr3_nt: TGTGCCAGCAGCGTCGCAGACAGGGGTGGGACTGAAGCTTTCTTT